This T cell receptor (beta chain) appears in the sequencing data of a study of blood T cell repertoires in COVID-19. About the study: Sources were T cells, B-cell-depleted T cells, or PBMCs; the material itself was cDNA or gDNA.

Per the authors' pipeline: Nucleated cell counts were estimated from reference gene primer amplification. Profiled with immunoSEQ multiplex PCR; TCRdb holds only in-frame clones, not every one. The V and J calls and clone size were taken over from that table, and D and trimming were inferred from the DNA. The sample yields about 120,000 clones, over 65% seen once. In germline, CDR1 is SGHTA, CDR2 FQGTGA. The ends were cut back, 5 bases at V and 1 base at J, with 10 bases in the middle. This CDR3 is built from 14 residues. The sample taken for sequencing was peripheral blood. This sequence originates from a man aged 60 to 75 with acute or convalescent COVID-19. The chain uses TRBV7-3 and TRBJ2-3; perhaps TRBD2 as D (5 bases). CDR3 in DNA: TGTGCCAGCAGCGAGGTGGGAGGCACAGATACGCAGTATTTT. This translates into CASSEVGGTDTQYF.